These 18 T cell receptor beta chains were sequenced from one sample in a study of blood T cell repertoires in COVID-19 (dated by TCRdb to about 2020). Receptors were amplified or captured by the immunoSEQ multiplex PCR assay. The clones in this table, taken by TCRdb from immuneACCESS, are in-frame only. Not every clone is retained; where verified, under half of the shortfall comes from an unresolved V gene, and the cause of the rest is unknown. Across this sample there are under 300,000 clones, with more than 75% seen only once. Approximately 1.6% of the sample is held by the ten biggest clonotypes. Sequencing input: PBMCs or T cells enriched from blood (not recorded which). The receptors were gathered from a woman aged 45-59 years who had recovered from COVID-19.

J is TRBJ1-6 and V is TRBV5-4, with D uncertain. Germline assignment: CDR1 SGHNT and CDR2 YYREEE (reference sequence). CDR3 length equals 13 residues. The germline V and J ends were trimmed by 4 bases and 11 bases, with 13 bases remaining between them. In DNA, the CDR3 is TGTGCCAGCAGCCAACTACTGGTAACACCCCTCCACTTT. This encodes CASSQLLVTPLHF.

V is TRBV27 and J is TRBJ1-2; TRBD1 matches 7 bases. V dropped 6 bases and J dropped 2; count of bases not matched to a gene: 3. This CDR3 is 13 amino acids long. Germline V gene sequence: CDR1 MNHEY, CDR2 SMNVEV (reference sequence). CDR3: CASSPTGNYGYTF. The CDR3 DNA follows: TGTGCCAGCAGCCCGACAGGGAACTATGGCTACACCTTC.

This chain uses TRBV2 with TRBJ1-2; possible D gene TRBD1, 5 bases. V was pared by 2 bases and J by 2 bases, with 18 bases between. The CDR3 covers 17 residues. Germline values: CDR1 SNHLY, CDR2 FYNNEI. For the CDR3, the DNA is TGTGCCAGCAGTGAAAGGGACGGGAGATCTCTCAACTATGGCTACACCTTC. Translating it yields CASSERDGRSLNYGYTF.

The CDR3 nucleotides are TGTGCCAGCACTATCACAGGGGTCACTGAAGCTTTCTTT. Protein: CASTITGVTEAFF. The chain uses TRBV28 and TRBJ1-1; TRBD1 aligns across 7 bases. Germline V gives CDR1 MDHEN, CDR2 SYDVKM. The CDR3 loop spans 13 amino acids. The ends lost 7 bases at V and 4 bases at J; junction bases unmatched: 6.

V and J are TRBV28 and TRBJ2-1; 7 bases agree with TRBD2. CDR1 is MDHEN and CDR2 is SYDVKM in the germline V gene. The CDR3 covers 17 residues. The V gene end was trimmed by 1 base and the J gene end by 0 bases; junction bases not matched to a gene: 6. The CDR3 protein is CASSLSSGTSSYNEQFF. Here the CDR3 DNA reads TGTGCCAGCAGTTTATCTAGCGGCACTAGCTCCTACAATGAGCAGTTCTTC.

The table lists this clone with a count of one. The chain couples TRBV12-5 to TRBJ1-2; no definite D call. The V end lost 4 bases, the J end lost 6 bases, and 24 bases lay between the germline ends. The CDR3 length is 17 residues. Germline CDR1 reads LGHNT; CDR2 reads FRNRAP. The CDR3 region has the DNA TGTGCTAGTGGTTCCACCGCCCCCAGTAGGACGCGGGATGGCTACACCTTC. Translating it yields CASGSTAPSRTRDGYTF.

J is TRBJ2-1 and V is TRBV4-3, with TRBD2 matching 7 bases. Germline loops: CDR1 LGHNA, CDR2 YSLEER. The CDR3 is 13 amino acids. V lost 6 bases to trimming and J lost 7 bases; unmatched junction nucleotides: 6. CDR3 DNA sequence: TGCGCCAGCAGTCCTATAGCGGGTAATGAGCAGTTCTTC. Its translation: CASSPIAGNEQFF.

The CDR3: CASSQKQGDGEQFF. The CDR3 nucleotides read TGTGCCAGCTCACAAAAACAGGGGGACGGTGAGCAGTTCTTC. The chain recombines TRBV18 with TRBJ2-1; 8 bases map to TRBD1. The J segment lost 9 bases and the V segment lost 4 bases, leaving 8 bases of the junction unmatched. This CDR3 contains 14 residues. Looked up from germline, CDR1 is KGHSH and CDR2 is LQKENI. Full variable domain (missing parts from reference TRBV18 and TRBJ2-1): NAGVMQNPRHLVRRRGQEARLRCSPMKGHSHVYWYRQLPEEGLKFMVYLQKENIIDESGMPKERFSAEFPKEGPSILRIQQVVRGDSAAYFCASSQKQGDGEQFFGPGTRLTVL.

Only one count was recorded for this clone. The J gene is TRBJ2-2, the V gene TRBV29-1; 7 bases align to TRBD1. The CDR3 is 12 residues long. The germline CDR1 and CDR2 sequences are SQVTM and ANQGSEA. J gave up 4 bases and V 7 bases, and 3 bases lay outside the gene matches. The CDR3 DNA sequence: TGCAGCGCGACAGGGACCACCGGGGAGCTGTTTTTT. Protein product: CSATGTTGELFF.

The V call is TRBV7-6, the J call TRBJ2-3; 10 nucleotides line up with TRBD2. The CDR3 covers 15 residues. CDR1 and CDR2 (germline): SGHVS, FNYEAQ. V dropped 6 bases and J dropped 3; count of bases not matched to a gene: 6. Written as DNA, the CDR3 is TGTGCCAGCAGTTTTAGCGGGAGGCTAACAGATACGCAGTATTTT. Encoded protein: CASSFSGRLTDTQYF. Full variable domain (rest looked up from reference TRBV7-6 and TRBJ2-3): GAGVSQSPRYKVTKRGQDVALRCDPISGHVSLYWYRQALGQGPEFLTYFNYEAQQDKSGLPNDRFSAERPEGSISTLTIQRTEQRDSAMYRCASSFSGRLTDTQYFGPGTRLTVL.

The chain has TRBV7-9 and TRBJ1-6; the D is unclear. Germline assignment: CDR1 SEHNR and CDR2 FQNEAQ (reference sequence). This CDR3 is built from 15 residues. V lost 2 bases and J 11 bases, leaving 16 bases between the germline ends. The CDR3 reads CASSLSSGLVAPLHF. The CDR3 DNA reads TGTGCCAGCAGCTTAAGCTCGGGGTTAGTTGCACCCCTCCACTTT.

CDR3 in amino acids: CASSSRQGIGELFF. CDR3 in DNA: TGTGCCAGCAGTTCTAGACAGGGAATCGGGGAGCTGTTTTTT. The chain links TRBV2 to TRBJ2-2; 7 bases align to TRBD1. J lost 7 bases, V lost 5 bases, and 7 bases had no gene match. The CDR3 contains 14 residues. Per germline, CDR1 SNHLY and CDR2 FYNNEI.

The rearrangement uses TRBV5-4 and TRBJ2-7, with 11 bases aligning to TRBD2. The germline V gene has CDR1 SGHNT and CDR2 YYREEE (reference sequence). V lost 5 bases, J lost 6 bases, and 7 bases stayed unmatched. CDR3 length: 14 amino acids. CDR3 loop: CASSPGTSGGEQYF. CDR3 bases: TGTGCCAGCAGTCCTGGGACTAGCGGCGGCGAGCAGTACTTC.

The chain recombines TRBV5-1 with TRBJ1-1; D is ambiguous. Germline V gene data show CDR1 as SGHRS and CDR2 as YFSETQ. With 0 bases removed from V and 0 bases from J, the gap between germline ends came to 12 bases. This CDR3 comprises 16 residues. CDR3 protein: CASSLGAGSLNTEAFF. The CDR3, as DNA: TGCGCCAGCAGCTTGGGGGCGGGGTCCCTGAACACTGAAGCTTTCTTT.

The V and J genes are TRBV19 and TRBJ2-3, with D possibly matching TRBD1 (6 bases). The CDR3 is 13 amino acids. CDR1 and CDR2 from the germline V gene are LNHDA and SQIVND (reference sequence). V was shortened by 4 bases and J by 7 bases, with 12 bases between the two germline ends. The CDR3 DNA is TGTGCCAGTAGTAGCGACAGGCAGTATACGCAGTATTTT. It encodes CASSSDRQYTQYF.

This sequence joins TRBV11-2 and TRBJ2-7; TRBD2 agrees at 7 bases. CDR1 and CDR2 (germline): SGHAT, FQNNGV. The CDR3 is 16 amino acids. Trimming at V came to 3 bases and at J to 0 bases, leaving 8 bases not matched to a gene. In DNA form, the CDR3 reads TGTGCCAGCAGCTTCGGCCGGGGGGTCAGCTCCTACGAGCAGTACTTC. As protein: CASSFGRGVSSYEQYF. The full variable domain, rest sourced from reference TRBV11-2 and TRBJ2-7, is EAGVAQSPRYKIIEKRQSVAFWCNPISGHATLYWYQQILGQGPKLLIQFQNNGVVDDSQLPKDRFSAERLKGVDSTLKIQPAKLEDSAVYLCASSFGRGVSSYEQYFGPGTRLTVT.

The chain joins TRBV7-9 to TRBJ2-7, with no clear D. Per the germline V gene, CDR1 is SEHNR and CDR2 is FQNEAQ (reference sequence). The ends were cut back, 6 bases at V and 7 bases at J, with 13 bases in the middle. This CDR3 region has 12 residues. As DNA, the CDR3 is TGTGCCAGCAGTCTATCCCCCCGGGAGCAGTACTTC. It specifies CASSLSPREQYF.

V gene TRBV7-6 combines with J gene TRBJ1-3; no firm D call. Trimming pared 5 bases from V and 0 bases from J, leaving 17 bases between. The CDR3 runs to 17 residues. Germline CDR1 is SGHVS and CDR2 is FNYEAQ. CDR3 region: CASSAGGGRNSGNTIYF. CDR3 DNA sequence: TGTGCCAGCAGCGCGGGAGGAGGACGGAACTCTGGAAACACCATATATTTT.